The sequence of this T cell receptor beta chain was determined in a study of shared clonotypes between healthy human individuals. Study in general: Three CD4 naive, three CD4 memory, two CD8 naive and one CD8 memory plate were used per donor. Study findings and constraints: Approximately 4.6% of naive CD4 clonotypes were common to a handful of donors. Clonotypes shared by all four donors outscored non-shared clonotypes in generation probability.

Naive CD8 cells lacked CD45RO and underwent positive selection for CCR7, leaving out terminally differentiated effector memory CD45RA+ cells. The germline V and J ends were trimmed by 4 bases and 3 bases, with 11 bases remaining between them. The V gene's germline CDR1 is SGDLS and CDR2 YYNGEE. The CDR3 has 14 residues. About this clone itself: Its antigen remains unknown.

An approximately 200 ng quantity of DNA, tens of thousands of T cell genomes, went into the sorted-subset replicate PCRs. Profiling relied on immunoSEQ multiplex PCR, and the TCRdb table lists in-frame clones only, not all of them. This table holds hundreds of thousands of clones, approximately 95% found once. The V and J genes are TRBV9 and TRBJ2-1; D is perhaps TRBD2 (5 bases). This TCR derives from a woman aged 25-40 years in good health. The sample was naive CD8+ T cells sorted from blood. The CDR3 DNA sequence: TGTGCCAGCAGCCCATTCGGGAACTACAATGAGCAGTTCTTC. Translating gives CASSPFGNYNEQFF. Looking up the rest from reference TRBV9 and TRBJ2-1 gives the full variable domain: DSGVTQTPKHLITATGQRVTLRCSPRSGDLSVYWYQQSLDQGLQFLIQYYNGEERAKGNILERFSAQQFPDLHSELNLSSLELGDSALYFCASSPFGNYNEQFFGPGTRLTVL.